Given below is one T cell receptor beta chain in context. These data belong to a study of CD8 T cells in ankylosing spondylitis. The CDR3 has 12 amino acids. In germline, CDR1 is MGHRA, CDR2 YSYEKL. With 2 bases removed from V and 9 bases from J, the gap between germline ends came to 8 bases. MiXCR, run by TCRdb on the 5' RACE reads, gives a single entry per CDR3 protein. The repertoire holds a few hundred thousand distinct CDR3 sequences, with about a sixth as singletons. This TCR derives from a male donor with ankylosing spondylitis or in good health (not recorded which). Specimen: blood, either unsorted or a sorted T cell fraction (not recorded which). The chain links TRBV4-1 to TRBJ2-1; D possibly corresponds to TRBD2 (5 bases). The CDR3 coding sequence is TGCGCCAGCAGCCAAACTAGGGTTGAGCAGTTCTTC. It is translated as CASSQTRVEQFF.